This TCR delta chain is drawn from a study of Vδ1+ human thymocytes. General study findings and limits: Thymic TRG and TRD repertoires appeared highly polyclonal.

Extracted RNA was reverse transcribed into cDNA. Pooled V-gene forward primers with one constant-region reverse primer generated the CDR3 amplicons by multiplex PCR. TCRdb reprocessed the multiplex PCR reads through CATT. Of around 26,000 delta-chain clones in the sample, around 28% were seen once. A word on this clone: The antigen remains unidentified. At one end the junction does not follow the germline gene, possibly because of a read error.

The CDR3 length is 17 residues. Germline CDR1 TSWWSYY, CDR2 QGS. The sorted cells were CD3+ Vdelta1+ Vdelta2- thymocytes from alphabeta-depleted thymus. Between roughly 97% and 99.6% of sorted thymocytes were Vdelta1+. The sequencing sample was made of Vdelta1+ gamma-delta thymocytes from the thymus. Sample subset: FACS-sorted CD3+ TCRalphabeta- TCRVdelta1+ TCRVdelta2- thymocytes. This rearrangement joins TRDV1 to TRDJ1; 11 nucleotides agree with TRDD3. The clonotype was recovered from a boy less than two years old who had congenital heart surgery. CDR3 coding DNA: TGTGCTCTTGGGGAGTTACTGGGGGATATATACACCTATAAACTCATCTTT. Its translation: CALGELLGDIYTYKLIF.